Sequencing of this TCR beta chain was carried out in a study of shared clonotypes between healthy human individuals. As for the study in general: The study used three CD4 naive, three CD4 memory, two CD8 naive and one CD8 memory plate per donor. Study observations and caveats: Sample collection involved blood only; tissue repertoires are likely different.

Profiling relied on immunoSEQ multiplex PCR, and the TCRdb table lists in-frame clones only, not all of them. The sample includes about 820,000 clones, roughly 92% of them seen just once. Germline V gene data show CDR1 as SGHNT and CDR2 as YENEEA. Trimming took 5 bases from V and 6 from J, leaving 18 bases between them. The CDR3 runs 15 residues. On this clone: Its antigen is undetermined.

Selected positively for CCR7 and CD45RO-negative, naive CD8 cells excluded terminally differentiated effector memory CD45RA+ cells. Only Caucasian adults living in Nashville, Tennessee made up the donor group. Sequenced material: naive CD8+ T cells sorted from blood. This sequence joins TRBV11-3 and TRBJ2-3; D uncertain. The TCR comes from a man aged 25-45 years in good health. The CDR3 region is CASSGGSSGVDTQYF. The CDR3, as DNA: TGTGCCAGCAGCGGTGGCAGCTCGGGTGTGGATACGCAGTATTTT. The complete variable domain, with remaining parts taken from reference TRBV11-3 and TRBJ2-3, reads EAGVVQSPRYKIIEKKQPVAFWCNPISGHNTLYWYLQNLGQGPELLIRYENEEAVDDSQLPKDRFSAERLKGVDSTLKIQPAELGDSAVYLCASSGGSSGVDTQYFGPGTRLTVL.